Listed below are T cell receptor beta chains from one sample, sequenced in a study of cytomegalovirus exposure and HLA in healthy donors. Here immunoSEQ multiplex PCR was the method, and the copy in TCRdb shows in-frame clones only, minus some. The sample consists of under 200,000 clones, roughly 85% of them appearing once. The specimen sequenced was PBMCs. The receptors stem from a man aged 25 to 40 in good health and CMV-seronegative. Both conserved end residues are part of each CDR3. A D gene is named only where the DNA matches it firmly. Rows give clone size only sometimes, using once, few, many, or a class for an expanded clone.

v_call	clone_size	j_call	d_call	cdr3_aa	cdr3_nt
TRBV28	.	TRBJ2-1	.	CASSTGTLRYNEQFF	TGTGCCAGTTCAACCGGGACACTAAGATACAATGAGCAGTTCTTC
TRBV7-2	.	TRBJ2-7	TRBD2	CASSLEAAGAYEQYF	TGTGCCAGCAGCTTAGAGGCGGCGGGGGCCTACGAGCAGTACTTC
TRBV28	.	TRBJ1-4	.	CASRRTDSLNEKLFF	TGTGCCAGCAGGCGAACCGACAGTCTTAATGAAAAACTGTTTTTT
TRBV11-2	.	TRBJ1-5	.	CASSLGSPNQPQHF	TGTGCCAGCAGCTTAGGCAGTCCTAATCAGCCCCAGCATTTT
TRBV7-2	.	TRBJ1-1	.	CASSLVVARGGTEAFF	TGTGCCAGCAGCTTAGTAGTAGCTAGGGGAGGGACTGAAGCTTTCTTT
TRBV5-4	.	TRBJ1-6	TRBD1	CASSLGTADNSPLHF	TGTGCCAGCAGCTTAGGGACAGCCGATAATTCACCCCTCCACTTT
TRBV30	.	TRBJ2-2	TRBD1	CAWRAPGTVNTGELFF	TGTGCCTGGAGAGCCCCCGGGACAGTGAACACCGGGGAGCTGTTTTTT
TRBV6-5	.	TRBJ2-1	.	CASSYVGQSYNEQFF	TGTGCCAGCAGTTACGTCGGACAGAGCTACAATGAGCAGTTCTTC
TRBV28	.	TRBJ1-1	.	CASSSSGENTEAFF	TGTGCCAGCAGTTCAAGCGGGGAAAACACTGAAGCTTTCTTT
TRBV5-1	.	TRBJ2-1	.	CASSLDLSRREQFF	TGCGCCAGCAGCTTGGATCTCTCGAGGCGTGAGCAGTTCTTC
TRBV5-1	.	TRBJ2-2	.	CASSSGRGPGELFF	TGCGCCAGCAGCTCAGGGCGGGGCCCCGGGGAGCTGTTTTTT
TRBV7-2	.	TRBJ2-7	TRBD2	CASSLARAGVGEQYF	TGTGCCAGCAGCTTAGCGCGGGCGGGAGTGGGTGAGCAGTACTTC
TRBV7-2	.	TRBJ1-3	TRBD1	CASSIDRAGGNTIYF	TGTGCCAGCAGTATCGACAGGGCCGGTGGAAACACCATATATTTT
TRBV5-1	few	TRBJ2-1	.	CASSLVQQTNNEQFF	TGCGCCAGCAGCTTGGTACAACAGACAAACAATGAGCAGTTCTTC
TRBV7-8	.	TRBJ2-6	TRBD2	CASSLASGTPSGANVLTF	TGTGCCAGCAGCTTAGCTAGCGGGACTCCCTCTGGGGCCAACGTCCTGACTTTC
TRBV28	.	TRBJ2-5	.	CASYRPFQETQYF	TGTGCCAGCTACAGGCCTTTCCAAGAGACCCAGTACTTC
TRBV5-1	few	TRBJ2-7	.	CASSEPGFYEQYF	TGCGCCAGCAGCGAACCAGGGTTCTACGAGCAGTACTTC
TRBV7-2	.	TRBJ2-7	.	CASSLTTGYEQYF	TGTGCCAGCAGCTTAACCACCGGCTACGAGCAGTACTTC
TRBV15	.	TRBJ1-2	.	CATSRDQGRSSANYGYTF	TGTGCCACCAGCAGAGATCAGGGGCGGTCCTCAGCTAACTATGGCTACACCTTC
TRBV7-3	.	TRBJ2-7	.	CASSLIRAPYEQYF	TGTGCCAGCAGCTTAATCAGGGCTCCCTACGAGCAGTACTTC
TRBV19	.	TRBJ1-5	TRBD1	CASGIDRDSYQPQHF	TGTGCCAGTGGCATCGACAGGGATTCCTATCAGCCCCAGCATTTT
TRBV9	.	TRBJ1-2	.	CASSEGTYGYTF	TGTGCCAGCAGCGAGGGGACTTATGGCTACACCTTC
TRBV27	.	TRBJ2-7	TRBD2	CASSGGVLPYEQYF	TGTGCCAGCAGTGGGGGGGTACTTCCCTACGAGCAGTACTTC
TRBV6-5	.	TRBJ1-2	.	CASSPGDTSFYGYTF	TGTGCCAGCAGCCCTGGTGACACTTCTTTCTATGGCTACACCTTC
TRBV5-6	few	TRBJ2-5	.	CASSLIPTEQYF	TGTGCCAGCAGCTTAATTCCTACGGAGCAGTACTTC
TRBV7-6	.	TRBJ2-1	.	CASSLGYNEQFF	TGTGCCAGCAGCCTCGGCTACAATGAGCAGTTCTTC
TRBV5-4	.	TRBJ1-2	.	CASSRGLMGSNYGYTF	TGTGCCAGCAGTCGGGGACTGATGGGAAGCAACTATGGCTACACCTTC
TRBV7-2	.	TRBJ2-7	.	CASSLGRAYEQYF	TGTGCCAGCAGCTTAGGCAGGGCCTACGAGCAGTACTTC
TRBV11-3	.	TRBJ2-3	.	CASSPTGEGADTQYF	TGTGCCAGCAGCCCTACGGGGGAAGGAGCAGATACGCAGTATTTT
TRBV19	.	TRBJ1-5	.	CASSIGQGSRPQHF	TGTGCCAGTAGTATCGGCCAGGGGAGTCGGCCCCAGCATTTT
TRBV20-1	.	TRBJ1-4	.	CSVGGLEKLFF	TGCAGTGTCGGGGGTTTGGAAAAACTGTTTTTT
TRBV28	.	TRBJ1-2	.	CASSFADSYGYTF	TGTGCCAGCAGTTTCGCTGACAGCTATGGCTACACCTTC
TRBV27	few	TRBJ2-7	TRBD2	CASSPRGAGGVYEQYF	TGTGCCAGCAGTCCCCGAGGAGCGGGAGGAGTTTACGAGCAGTACTTC
TRBV6-6	few	TRBJ2-7	.	CASSYRGEQYF	TGTGCCAGCAGTTACAGGGGCGAGCAGTACTTC
TRBV2	.	TRBJ1-6	.	CASKIQESSYNSPLHF	TGTGCCAGCAAAATACAGGAAAGCTCCTATAATTCACCCCTCCACTTT
TRBV7-3	.	TRBJ2-3	TRBD2	CASSLTGGGWADTQYF	TGTGCCAGCAGCTTAACTGGCGGGGGGTGGGCAGATACGCAGTATTTT
TRBV2	.	TRBJ1-4	.	CASSEGQGGTVVPEKLFF	TGTGCCAGCAGTGAAGGGCAGGGAGGGACTGTGGTGCCTGAAAAACTGTTTTTT
TRBV7-9	.	TRBJ2-7	.	CASSLGFRSNEQYF	TGTGCCAGCAGCTTAGGCTTCCGGAGCAACGAGCAGTACTTC
TRBV2	.	TRBJ2-7	.	CASSEDPVSYEQYF	TGTGCCAGCAGTGAAGATCCGGTCTCCTACGAGCAGTACTTC
TRBV6-1	.	TRBJ2-1	TRBD2	CASNGLAGDGEQFF	TGTGCCAGCAACGGACTAGCGGGAGACGGTGAGCAGTTCTTC
TRBV5-4	.	TRBJ2-5	TRBD1	CASRTGISEVETQYF	TGTGCCAGCAGGACAGGGATAAGCGAGGTGGAGACCCAGTACTTC
TRBV5-4	.	TRBJ1-2	.	CASSLAGLAGGGYTF	TGTGCCAGCAGCTTGGCCGGGTTGGCAGGAGGTGGCTACACCTTC
TRBV7-3	.	TRBJ1-1	.	CASSQAANTEAFF	TGTGCCAGCAGCCAGGCTGCGAACACTGAAGCTTTCTTT
TRBV7-3	once	TRBJ2-7	.	CASSLTSSYEQYF	TGTGCCAGCAGCTTAACGAGCTCCTACGAGCAGTACTTC
TRBV7-2	few	TRBJ2-3	.	CASSLAGRATDTQYF	TGTGCCAGCAGCTTAGCGGGCAGGGCAACAGATACGCAGTATTTT
TRBV6-5	.	TRBJ1-5	.	CASSLQGSGNQPQHF	TGTGCCAGCAGTTTACAGGGAAGTGGCAATCAGCCCCAGCATTTT
TRBV28	.	TRBJ2-5	TRBD1	CASSLLGQGNQETQYF	TGTGCCAGCAGTTTATTAGGACAGGGGAACCAAGAGACCCAGTACTTC
TRBV11-3	.	TRBJ1-1	.	CASSLRRGAGEAFF	TGTGCCAGCAGCTTACGACGGGGCGCGGGGGAAGCTTTCTTT
TRBV19	.	TRBJ2-3	.	CAAVASGTDTQYF	TGCGCGGCGGTGGCTAGCGGCACAGATACGCAGTATTTT
TRBV28	.	TRBJ1-2	.	CASKTNYGYTF	TGTGCCAGCAAAACAAACTATGGCTACACCTTC
TRBV11-2	.	TRBJ2-6	TRBD2	CASSPGGSGANVLTF	TGTGCCAGCAGCCCGGGAGGGTCTGGGGCCAACGTCCTGACTTTC
TRBV4-1	.	TRBJ2-7	TRBD1	CASSVRTGSSYEQYF	TGCGCCAGCAGCGTCAGGACAGGGAGCTCCTACGAGCAGTACTTC
TRBV7-6	.	TRBJ1-6	TRBD1	CASSLPGGLSPLHF	TGTGCCAGCAGCTTGCCAGGGGGTTTGTCACCCCTCCACTTT
TRBV4-3	.	TRBJ2-7	.	CASSQDLGGRAYEQYF	TGCGCCAGCAGCCAAGATCTAGGGGGGAGGGCCTACGAGCAGTACTTC
TRBV7-9	once	TRBJ2-2	.	CASSFPAGELFF	TGTGCCAGCAGCTTCCCGGCCGGGGAGCTGTTTTTT
TRBV9	.	TRBJ2-7	TRBD1	CASSGDSEPYEQYF	TGTGCCAGCAGCGGGGACAGCGAGCCATACGAGCAGTACTTC
TRBV5-1	.	TRBJ2-3	.	CASSLAGSIDTQYF	TGCGCCAGCAGCTTGGCAGGCTCCATAGATACGCAGTATTTT